The 20 T cell receptor beta chains below come from one sample, sequenced in a study of shared clonotypes between healthy human individuals. Assay: immunoSEQ multiplex PCR; the TCRdb copy retains only in-frame clones and omits some. Of approximately 1.4 million clones listed, nearly 99% were seen once; the top ten hold around 0.47%. Specimen: naive CD4+ T cells sorted from blood. The subset is: CD45RA+ positively selected. The receptors here all came from a man aged 25 to 40 in good health.

The rearrangement uses TRBV18 and TRBJ1-3; possible D gene TRBD1, 5 bases. This CDR3 is 17 amino acids long. V lost 0 bases to trimming and J lost 3 bases, with 15 bases between them. Per the germline V gene, CDR1 is KGHSH and CDR2 is LQKENI. This chain's CDR3 is CASSPPSRVTSGNTIYF. CDR3 nucleotide sequence: TGTGCCAGCTCACCACCATCCAGGGTGACAAGTGGAAACACCATATATTTT. Looking up the rest from reference TRBV18 and TRBJ1-3 gives the full variable domain: NAGVMQNPRHLVRRRGQEARLRCSPMKGHSHVYWYRQLPEEGLKFMVYLQKENIIDESGMPKERFSAEFPKEGPSILRIQQVVRGDSAAYFCASSPPSRVTSGNTIYFGEGSWLTVV.

The chain recombines TRBV6-5 with TRBJ1-1, with D possibly TRBD1 on 5 matching bases. Trimming removed 2 bases from V and 4 bases from J, with 14 bases in between. In germline, CDR1 is MNHEY, CDR2 SVGAGI. CDR3 length: 15 residues. The CDR3 sequence: CASSYTLGGATEAFF. The CDR3 nucleotides are TGTGCCAGCAGTTACACCCTCGGGGGTGCCACTGAAGCTTTCTTT.

J is TRBJ2-4 and V is TRBV4-1, with D possibly being TRBD1 (5 bases). CDR1 is MGHRA, CDR2 YSYEKL, per germline. The CDR3 sequence is 20 residues long. V dropped 0 bases and J dropped 3 bases, with 24 bases sitting between them. CDR3 DNA: TGCGCCAGCAGCCAAGATAGCCAGGTCGGCAGGGTCAAAGGCAAAAACATTCAGTACTTC. It codes for CASSQDSQVGRVKGKNIQYF.

The chain joins TRBV11-3 to TRBJ2-3, with D possibly being TRBD1 (7 bases). The CDR3 is 16 residues long. Deletions cut 5 bases from V and 1 base from J, with 16 bases between. Germline V gene lookup returns CDR1 SGHNT and CDR2 YENEEA. CDR3 region: CASSTHRGGGTDTQYF. As DNA, the CDR3 is TGTGCCAGCAGCACCCACAGGGGCGGGGGCACAGATACGCAGTATTTT.

The chain carries TRBV18 and TRBJ1-5, with unresolved D. The germline V gene encodes CDR1 KGHSH and CDR2 LQKENI. Trimming took 4 bases from V and 1 from J, leaving 8 bases between them. This CDR3 spans 14 amino acids. The CDR3 reads CASSQRVSNQPQHF. In DNA form, the CDR3 reads TGTGCCAGCTCACAAAGGGTCAGCAATCAGCCCCAGCATTTT.

This sequence joins TRBV5-1 and TRBJ2-3; TRBD2 aligns across 9 bases. This CDR3 is 17 amino acids long. From germline, CDR1 is SGHRS and CDR2 YFSETQ. The ends lost 5 bases at V and 2 bases at J; junction bases unmatched: 12. For the CDR3, the DNA is TGCGCCAGCAGGGGGGGACTAGCAAAACGATTCACAGATACGCAGTATTTT. It specifies CASRGGLAKRFTDTQYF.

The V and J genes are TRBV28 and TRBJ1-5, with D uncertain. V was cut by 8 bases and J by 5 bases, with 13 bases left in between. CDR1 and CDR2 (germline): MDHEN, SYDVKM. The CDR3 runs 13 residues. This CDR3 reads CASEIYRDQPQHF. The CDR3 coding sequence is TGTGCCAGCGAAATTTACAGAGATCAGCCCCAGCATTTT.

The chain carries TRBV19 and TRBJ2-7; tentatively, D is TRBD2 (6 bases). V was trimmed by 7 bases and J by 6 bases, leaving 34 bases between them. This CDR3 is built from 19 residues. CDR1 is LNHDA, CDR2 SQIVND, per germline (reference sequence). DNA of the CDR3: TGTGCCAGTACCCATCTCCCCCTGGGCTGGCGGGACCCATTGGTCGAGCAGTACTTC. It specifies CASTHLPLGWRDPLVEQYF.

The chain recombines TRBV10-1 with TRBJ2-1; 11 bases match TRBD2. The CDR3 contains 16 residues. Germline V lookup: CDR1 WNHNN, CDR2 SYGVQD (reference sequence). V was clipped by 0 bases and J by 2 bases; unmatched bases: 0. CDR3 sequence reads: CASSESGLAAYNEQFF. For the CDR3, the DNA is TGCGCCAGCAGTGAGTCGGGACTAGCGGCCTACAATGAGCAGTTCTTC.

CDR3 sequence: CASSWGGISEQFF. The CDR3, as DNA: TGCGCCAGCAGCTGGGGAGGAATAAGTGAGCAGTTCTTC. The rearrangement links TRBV5-1 to TRBJ2-1; D may be TRBD2 (6 bases). This CDR3 contains 13 residues. Deletions cut 3 bases from V and 9 bases from J, with 13 bases between. CDR1 SGHRS and CDR2 YFSETQ come from the germline V gene. The complete variable domain, with remaining parts taken from reference TRBV5-1 and TRBJ2-1, reads KAGVTQTPRYLIKTRGQQVTLSCSPISGHRSVSWYQQTPGQGLQFLFEYFSETQRNKGNFPGRFSGRQFSNSRSEMNVSTLELGDSALYLCASSWGGISEQFFGPGTRLTVL.

This chain connects TRBV7-3 to TRBJ2-1; TRBD1 is a possible D gene (6 bases). Trimming removed 2 bases from V and 6 bases from J, with 17 bases in between. Looked up from germline, CDR1 is SGHTA and CDR2 is FQGTGA. The CDR3 spans 16 residues. The CDR3 region has the DNA TGTGCCAGCAGCTTAGGGGACACCCCGGGGCTCAATGAGCAGTTCTTC. Amino acid sequence: CASSLGDTPGLNEQFF.

This chain connects TRBV7-6 to TRBJ2-1, with 10 bases fitting TRBD2. CDR3 length: 15 residues. Germline CDR1 and CDR2: SGHVS and FNYEAQ. The J segment lost 2 bases and the V segment lost 5 bases, leaving 3 bases of the junction unmatched. The CDR3 DNA reads as TGTGCCAGCAGCAAGCGGGAGGGCCCCTACAATGAGCAGTTCTTC. As protein: CASSKREGPYNEQFF.

This clone appeared once. The genes are TRBV7-2 and TRBJ2-1; D is unresolved. The CDR3 spans 14 residues. V shed 3 bases and J shed 7 bases, with 13 bases lying between them. Germline V gene sequence: CDR1 SGHTA, CDR2 FQGNSA. This CDR3 is CASSLVYRTNEQFF. Here the CDR3 DNA reads TGTGCCAGCAGCTTGGTTTACAGAACTAATGAGCAGTTCTTC.

V is TRBV6-4 and J is TRBJ2-2; 9 bases are a match to TRBD1. Germline CDR1 and CDR2: MRHNA and SNTAGT. The CDR3 is 14 residues long. The J segment lost 0 bases and the V segment lost 9 bases, leaving 2 bases of the junction unmatched. CDR3 loop: CASRDRANTGELFF. CDR3 coding DNA: TGTGCCAGTCGGGACAGGGCGAACACCGGGGAGCTGTTTTTT.

The chain employs TRBV11-3 and TRBJ2-7; D may be TRBD2 (5 bases). Germline V lookup: CDR1 SGHNT, CDR2 YENEEA. The CDR3 runs 14 residues. V dropped 4 bases and J dropped 0 bases, with 10 bases sitting between them. Here the CDR3 reads CASSSDSNSYEQYF. CDR3 coding DNA: TGTGCCAGCAGCTCGGACTCAAACTCCTACGAGCAGTACTTC. The full variable domain, completed using reference TRBV11-3 and TRBJ2-7, is EAGVVQSPRYKIIEKKQPVAFWCNPISGHNTLYWYLQNLGQGPELLIRYENEEAVDDSQLPKDRFSAERLKGVDSTLKIQPAELGDSAVYLCASSSDSNSYEQYFGPGTRLTVT.

The J gene is TRBJ1-2, the V gene TRBV28; D possibly corresponds to TRBD1 (6 bases). The CDR3 has 14 residues. Trimming took 4 bases from V and 7 from J, leaving 16 bases between them. Germline V gene sequence: CDR1 MDHEN, CDR2 SYDVKM. CDR3 DNA sequence: TGTGCCAGCAGTTCCACAGGGATCCCGGGTGGCTACACCTTC. Translating gives CASSSTGIPGGYTF.

The CDR3 spells CASSLVPGRDSYEQYF. For the CDR3, the DNA is TGTGCCAGCAGCTTGGTCCCTGGCAGGGACTCCTACGAGCAGTACTTC. The gene calls are TRBV7-2 and TRBJ2-7; D might be TRBD1 (5 bases). This CDR3 region has 16 residues. Per germline, CDR1 SGHTA and CDR2 FQGNSA. V lost 3 bases and J lost 0, with 15 bases in between. The variable domain in full, with the rest retrieved from reference TRBV7-2 and TRBJ2-7, is GAGVSQSPSNKVTEKGKDVELRCDPISGHTALYWYRQSLGQGLEFLIYFQGNSAPDKSGLPSDRFSAERTGGSVSTLTIQRTQQEDSAVYLCASSLVPGRDSYEQYFGPGTRLTVT.

On this clone: The junction and the germline gene differ at one end; a read error may be behind it. This chain connects TRBV7-8 to TRBJ2-1, with D possibly TRBD2 on 6 matching bases. Germline V gene sequence: CDR1 SGHVS, CDR2 FQNEAQ. CDR3 length: 13 residues. CDR3 nucleotides: TGTGCCAGCAGCTCATCTAACCGCGGAGGGACCATCTTC. Protein product: CASSSSNRGGTIF.

The V gene is TRBV11-2, the J gene TRBJ2-5; perhaps D is TRBD1 or TRBD2 (6 bases each). Looked up from germline, CDR1 is SGHAT and CDR2 is FQNNGV. The CDR3 length is 14 residues. The V end was cut by 5 bases, the J end by 4 bases, with 14 bases between. The CDR3 spells CASSPNGGRETQYF. Written as DNA, the CDR3 is TGTGCCAGCAGCCCAAACGGGGGCAGAGAGACCCAGTACTTC. Full variable domain (outside the CDR3, taken from reference TRBV11-2 and TRBJ2-5): EAGVAQSPRYKIIEKRQSVAFWCNPISGHATLYWYQQILGQGPKLLIQFQNNGVVDDSQLPKDRFSAERLKGVDSTLKIQPAKLEDSAVYLCASSPNGGRETQYFGPGTRLLVL.

With respect to this clone: Other DNA sequences of this sample code for an identical CDR3. This CDR3 reads CASSSRGGTEAFF. The DNA of the CDR3 is TGTGCCAGCAGCTCACGTGGGGGCACTGAAGCTTTCTTT. The genes are TRBV7-9 and TRBJ1-1; possibly TRBD1 for D (5 bases). V lost 4 bases and J 4 bases, leaving 10 bases between the germline ends. The CDR3 sequence is 13 residues long. The germline CDR1 and CDR2 sequences are SEHNR and FQNEAQ (reference sequence).